This entry concerns a single T cell receptor beta chain. What it recognizes is unknown. Whether given at about 4 or about 12 weeks, second doses were pooled. Germline CDR1 reads MNHEY; CDR2 reads SVGEGT. The CDR3 extends over 12 amino acids. Deletions cut 4 bases from V and 5 bases from J, with 8 bases between. Profiling relied on immunoSEQ multiplex PCR, and the TCRdb table lists in-frame clones only, not all of them. This table holds approximately 170,000 clones, roughly 85% found once. This sample is part of a study of T cell responses to AZD1222 COVID-19 vaccine. Findings and limits, study-wide: The study found vaccine-associated CD4 TCRs spanning spike, dominant at 160-218 and 743-854. Receipt of two AZD1222 doses was followed by a rise in Spike-specific TCR breadth and depth. Just a handful of AZD1222 recipients were seropositive at baseline.

Here the sequenced sample was peripheral blood, taken 28 days after the second AZD1222 dose. The V and J genes are TRBV6-2 or TRBV6-3 and TRBJ2-5; no clear D gene. The receptor's source is an adult who received the AZD1222 COVID-19 vaccine. Here the CDR3 reads CASSSSWETQYF. Written as DNA, the CDR3 is TGTGCCAGCAGTTCCTCGTGGGAGACCCAGTACTTC.